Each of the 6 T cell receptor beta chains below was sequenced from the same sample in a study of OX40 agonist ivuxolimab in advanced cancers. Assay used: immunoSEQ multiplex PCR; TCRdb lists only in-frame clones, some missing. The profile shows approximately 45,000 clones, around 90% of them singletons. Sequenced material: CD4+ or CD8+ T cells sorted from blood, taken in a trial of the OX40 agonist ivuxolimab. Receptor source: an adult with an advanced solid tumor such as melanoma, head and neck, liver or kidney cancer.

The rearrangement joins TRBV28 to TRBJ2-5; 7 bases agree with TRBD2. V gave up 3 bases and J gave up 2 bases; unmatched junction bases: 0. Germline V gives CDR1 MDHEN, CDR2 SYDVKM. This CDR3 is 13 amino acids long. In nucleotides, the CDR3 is TGTGCCAGCAGTTTTAGCGGGCAAGAGACCCAGTACTTC. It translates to CASSFSGQETQYF.

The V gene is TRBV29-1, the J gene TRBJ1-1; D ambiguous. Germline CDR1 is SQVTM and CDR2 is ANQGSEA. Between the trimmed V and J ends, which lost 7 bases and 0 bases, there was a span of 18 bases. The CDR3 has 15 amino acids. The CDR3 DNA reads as TGCAGCGGGGATTACAACGCCGGAATGAACACTGAAGCTTTCTTT. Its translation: CSGDYNAGMNTEAFF. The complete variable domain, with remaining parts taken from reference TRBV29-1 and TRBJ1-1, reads SAVISQKPSRDICQRGTSLTIQCQVDSQVTMMFWYRQQPGQSLTLIATANQGSEATYESGFVIDKFPISRPNLTFSTLTVSNMSPEDSSIYLCSGDYNAGMNTEAFFGQGTRLTVV.

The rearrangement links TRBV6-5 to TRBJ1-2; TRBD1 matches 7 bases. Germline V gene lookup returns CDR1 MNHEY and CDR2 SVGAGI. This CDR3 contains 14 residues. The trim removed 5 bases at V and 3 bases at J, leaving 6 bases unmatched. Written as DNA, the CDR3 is TGTGCCAGCAGTATAGAAGGGACAGACTATGGCTACACCTTC. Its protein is CASSIEGTDYGYTF.

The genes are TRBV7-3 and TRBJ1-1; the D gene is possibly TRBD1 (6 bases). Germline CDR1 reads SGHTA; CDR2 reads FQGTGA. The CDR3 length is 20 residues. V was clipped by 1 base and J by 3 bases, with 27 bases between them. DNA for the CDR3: TGTGCCAGCAGCTTAAATTTATTTTACTCTGTGGGGGGCGAGTACACTGAAGCTTTCTTT. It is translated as CASSLNLFYSVGGEYTEAFF.

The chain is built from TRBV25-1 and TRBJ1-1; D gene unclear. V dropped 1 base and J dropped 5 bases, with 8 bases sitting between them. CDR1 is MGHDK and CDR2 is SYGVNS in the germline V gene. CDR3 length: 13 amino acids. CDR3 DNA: TGTGCCAGCAGTGAATCCGGGGTTACTGAAGCTTTCTTT. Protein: CASSESGVTEAFF.

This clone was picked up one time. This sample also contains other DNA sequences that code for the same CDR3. The CDR3 is CASSYSRDTQYF. In DNA, the CDR3 is TGTGCCAGCAGCTACAGCCGAGATACGCAGTATTTT. The chain carries TRBV6-5 and TRBJ2-3; no firm D call. V lost 6 bases and J 5 bases, leaving 9 bases between the germline ends. From germline, CDR1 is MNHEY and CDR2 SVGAGI. This CDR3 region has 12 residues.